The next 8 T cell receptor beta chains were all read from a single sample in a study of OX40 agonist ivuxolimab in advanced cancers. The protocol was immunoSEQ multiplex PCR, while the TCRdb copy is restricted to in-frame clones and leaves out a portion. Of 40,000 to 55,000 clones in the sample, 70% to 90% were seen once. This specimen was CD4+ or CD8+ T cells sorted from blood, taken in a trial of the OX40 agonist ivuxolimab. The receptors derive from an adult with an advanced solid tumor such as melanoma, head and neck, liver or kidney cancer.

The rearrangement joins TRBV7-9 to TRBJ2-5; the D gene could be TRBD1 or TRBD2 (5 bases each). With 5 bases removed from V and 14 bases from J, the gap between germline ends came to 15 bases. The CDR3 length is 11 residues. Germline V lookup: CDR1 SEHNR, CDR2 FQNEAQ (reference sequence). CDR3 loop: CASSQGPALYF. For the CDR3, the DNA is TGTGCCAGCAGCCAGGGACCCGCCTTATACTTC.

This chain links TRBV27 with TRBJ2-1, with 11 bases matching TRBD2. With V trimmed by 7 bases and J by 4 bases, 6 bases remained unmatched. From germline, CDR1 is MNHEY and CDR2 SMNVEV (reference sequence). The CDR3 covers 15 residues. CDR3 nucleotide sequence: TGTGCCAGCAAGAGACGACTAGCGGGGTACAATGAGCAGTTCTTC. Encoded protein: CASKRRLAGYNEQFF.

The chain recombines TRBV7-9 with TRBJ2-3, with 11 bases matching TRBD1. CDR1 SEHNR and CDR2 FQNEAQ come from the germline V gene (reference sequence). V was clipped by 8 bases and J by 3 bases; unmatched bases: 16. This CDR3 has 18 residues. Written as DNA, the CDR3 is TGTGCCAGCGCCTACATTCAGGGACAGGGGGGAAAGACAGATACGCAGTATTTT. Residues: CASAYIQGQGGKTDTQYF.

This chain links TRBV5-1 with TRBJ2-5; no reliable D call. The CDR3 contains 15 residues. Germline assignment: CDR1 SGHRS and CDR2 YFSETQ. V lost 4 bases and J 1 base, leaving 14 bases between the germline ends. The CDR3 DNA is TGCGCCAGCAGCCTATGGGGTGCTAGCCAAGAGACCCAGTACTTC. Its protein is CASSLWGASQETQYF.

CDR3 sequence: CASSPPLEGETQYF. The CDR3 DNA is TGTGCCAGCTCACCACCGTTGGAAGGGGAGACCCAGTACTTC. V usage is TRBV18 and J usage is TRBJ2-5; D not resolved. Germline-derived CDR1 and CDR2 are KGHSH and LQKENI. Trimming pared 0 bases from V and 5 bases from J, leaving 10 bases between. The CDR3 contains 14 residues. Using reference TRBV18 and TRBJ2-5 for the parts outside the CDR3, the full variable domain is NAGVMQNPRHLVRRRGQEARLRCSPMKGHSHVYWYRQLPEEGLKFMVYLQKENIIDESGMPKERFSAEFPKEGPSILRIQQVVRGDSAAYFCASSPPLEGETQYFGPGTRLLVL.

The J gene is TRBJ2-7, the V gene TRBV7-9; D is possibly TRBD1 (5 bases). V dropped 4 bases and J dropped 2 bases, with 12 bases sitting between them. The CDR3 runs to 14 residues. Germline V gene sequence: CDR1 SEHNR, CDR2 FQNEAQ (reference sequence). The CDR3 DNA follows: TGTGCCAGCAGCTCGGCAGGGCCGGCCTACGAGCAGTACTTC. The encoded protein is CASSSAGPAYEQYF.

The chain recombines TRBV4-1 with TRBJ2-7; D is ambiguous. CDR1 is MGHRA, CDR2 YSYEKL, per germline. V shed 0 bases and J shed 3 bases, with 12 bases lying between them. The CDR3 consists of 15 residues. CDR3 DNA sequence: TGCGCCAGCAGCCAAGATCATGGGGTGTACTACGAGCAGTACTTC. Its translation: CASSQDHGVYYEQYF.

The chain couples TRBV28 to TRBJ1-4; 9 nucleotides line up with TRBD1. CDR1 and CDR2 from the germline V gene are MDHEN and SYDVKM. The CDR3 spans 16 residues. V lost 3 bases and J lost 6; bases outside the gene matches: 8. This CDR3 reads CASSLVSGQGYEKLFF. CDR3 sequence (DNA): TGTGCCAGCAGTTTGGTGTCAGGACAGGGGTATGAAAAACTGTTTTTT.